The source of this TCR beta chain is a study of response to subunit inactivated influenza vaccine. CDR3 length: 16 residues. Germline V lookup: CDR1 PRHDT, CDR2 FYEKMQ (reference sequence). The V segment lost 5 bases and the J segment 2 bases; nucleotides outside the gene matches: 9. The sample holds a few counts of this clonotype. TCRdb independently ran MiXCR on the RT-PCR reads; one entry per CDR3 protein. The sample holds some 200,000 distinct CDR3 sequences; approximately 12% are singletons and the top ten take less than 30%. These sequences were also reported in another study, on T cells expressing NK-cell markers. That study adds: Generation of TCR beta cDNA was performed by 5'RACE template switching incorporating UMIs. Eight donors were sequenced, seven testing HCMV-seropositive and one testing seronegative.

This TCR was recovered from a man in his fifties or sixties who received an inactivated influenza vaccine. Here the sequenced sample was CD8+ T cells sorted from PBMCs, taken 12 days after vaccination. The chain employs TRBV13 and TRBJ2-5; 9 nucleotides match TRBD2. CDR3: CASSHSGGPPQETQYF. The CDR3 nucleotides are TGTGCCAGCAGCCATAGCGGGGGTCCTCCTCAAGAGACCCAGTACTTC.